These 16 T cell receptor beta chains originate from one sample sequenced in a study of cytomegalovirus exposure and HLA in healthy donors. The primer mix had 60 Vbeta and 13 Jbeta primers. Generated by immunoSEQ multiplex PCR, the TCRdb table keeps only in-frame clones and is missing some. The sample carries 160,000 or so clones, around 76% recorded once. Sequenced input: PBMCs. All receptors derive from a man aged 35-49 years in good health and CMV-seronegative.

The genes are TRBV4-1 and TRBJ2-3; TRBD2 matches at 12 bases. The germline V gene has CDR1 MGHRA and CDR2 YSYEKL. Trimming cost V 4 bases and J 1 base; bases outside gene matches: 15. This CDR3 has 20 amino acids. The CDR3 DNA reads TGCGCCAGCAGCCGCTTACTAGCGGGAGGCACCCTCGCGGGCACAGATACGCAGTATTTT. The encoded protein is CASSRLLAGGTLAGTDTQYF.

The chain uses TRBV27 and TRBJ2-3; D is possibly TRBD2 (6 bases). The CDR3 is 15 residues long. Germline V gene lookup returns CDR1 MNHEY and CDR2 SMNVEV (reference sequence). Trimming pared 1 base from V and 1 base from J, leaving 9 bases between. CDR3 protein: CASSLYWGGTDTQYF. CDR3 bases: TGTGCCAGCAGTTTATACTGGGGGGGCACAGATACGCAGTATTTT.

This rearrangement joins TRBV5-1 to TRBJ1-1; D is undetermined. CDR1 SGHRS and CDR2 YFSETQ come from the germline V gene. Trimming removed 0 bases at V and 4 bases at J, with 16 bases between. The CDR3 runs 16 residues. The CDR3 region is CASSLAGSRRGTEAFF. In DNA, the CDR3 is TGCGCCAGCAGCTTGGCAGGCAGCCGGCGGGGCACTGAAGCTTTCTTT. Full variable domain (outside the CDR3, taken from reference TRBV5-1 and TRBJ1-1): KAGVTQTPRYLIKTRGQQVTLSCSPISGHRSVSWYQQTPGQGLQFLFEYFSETQRNKGNFPGRFSGRQFSNSRSEMNVSTLELGDSALYLCASSLAGSRRGTEAFFGQGTRLTVV.

The chain joins TRBV28 to TRBJ2-7; possibly TRBD1 for D (6 bases). Trimming stripped 8 bases from V and 1 base from J, with 9 bases between. Germline lookup yields CDR1 MDHEN and CDR2 SYDVKM. The CDR3 has 12 residues. CDR3 residues: CASQQGSYEQYF. CDR3 coding DNA: TGTGCCAGCCAACAGGGTTCCTACGAGCAGTACTTC.

The genes are TRBV5-1 and TRBJ2-5, with 13 bases aligning to TRBD2. CDR1 SGHRS and CDR2 YFSETQ come from the germline V gene. The V and J ends lost 2 bases and 5 bases, in that order; junction bases with no gene match: 3. This CDR3 has 15 amino acids. The CDR3 DNA is TGCGCCAGCAGCTTCGGACTAGCGGGAGAGGAGACCCAGTACTTC. Encoded protein: CASSFGLAGEETQYF.

The CDR3: CASSSWTGGTTEAFF. CDR3 nucleotide sequence: TGTGCCAGCAGTTCCTGGACAGGAGGAACAACTGAAGCTTTCTTT. The rearrangement uses TRBV28 and TRBJ1-1, with 7 positions matching TRBD1. CDR3 length: 15 residues. Germline V CDR1 and CDR2: MDHEN, SYDVKM. V shed 4 bases and J 5 bases; nucleotides not matched to a gene: 10.

The chain joins TRBV2 to TRBJ1-5; weak D call: TRBD1 (5 bases). The CDR3 has 15 residues. Germline V lookup: CDR1 SNHLY, CDR2 FYNNEI. V was cut by 6 bases and J by 3 bases, with 15 bases left in between. The DNA for the CDR3 is TGTGCCAGCAGCCCCCTGGGGGGAATCAATCAGCCCCAGCATTTT. Translated, it gives CASSPLGGINQPQHF.

The chain carries TRBV7-3 and TRBJ2-7; TRBD2 aligns across 11 bases. Trimming took 5 bases from V and 6 from J; bases not matched to a gene: 12. The V gene's germline CDR1 is SGHTA and CDR2 FQGTGA. The CDR3 is made up of 16 amino acids. The CDR3 sequence is CASSQNGLAGGGEQYF. The CDR3 DNA follows: TGTGCCAGCAGCCAAAACGGGCTAGCGGGAGGAGGCGAGCAGTACTTC.

This CDR3 reads CASSATGVPGNTIYF. In DNA form, the CDR3 reads TGTGCCAGCAGCGCTACAGGGGTCCCTGGAAACACCATATATTTT. The chain couples TRBV9 to TRBJ1-3; 7 bases fit TRBD1. This CDR3 contains 15 residues. Germline V lookup: CDR1 SGDLS, CDR2 YYNGEE. The trim removed 3 bases at V and 2 bases at J, leaving 5 bases unmatched. The entire variable domain, with the rest obtained from reference TRBV9 and TRBJ1-3, is as follows: DSGVTQTPKHLITATGQRVTLRCSPRSGDLSVYWYQQSLDQGLQFLIQYYNGEERAKGNILERFSAQQFPDLHSELNLSSLELGDSALYFCASSATGVPGNTIYFGEGSWLTVV.

V gene TRBV5-1 combines with J gene TRBJ2-3; 12 bases map to TRBD2. There are 17 residues in the CDR3. With V trimmed by 3 bases and J by 2 bases, 7 bases remained unmatched. Germline V lookup: CDR1 SGHRS, CDR2 YFSETQ. The DNA of the CDR3 is TGCGCCAGCAGCTCTGTTCTAGCGGGAGGGACCACAGATACGCAGTATTTT. Translation gives CASSSVLAGGTTDTQYF. The variable domain in full, with the rest retrieved from reference TRBV5-1 and TRBJ2-3, is KAGVTQTPRYLIKTRGQQVTLSCSPISGHRSVSWYQQTPGQGLQFLFEYFSETQRNKGNFPGRFSGRQFSNSRSEMNVSTLELGDSALYLCASSSVLAGGTTDTQYFGPGTRLTVL.

The chain couples TRBV7-8 to TRBJ2-2; tentative D call: TRBD1 (6 bases). The CDR3 covers 13 residues. Germline values: CDR1 SGHVS, CDR2 FQNEAQ. Trimming stripped 6 bases from V and 1 base from J, with 6 bases between. CDR3 sequence reads: CASRGGNTGELFF. In DNA, the CDR3 is TGTGCCAGCAGAGGGGGGAACACCGGGGAGCTGTTTTTT.

Concerning this clone itself: Germline is not matched at one junction end, which may reflect a read error. The chain uses TRBV5-1 and TRBJ2-4; 7 nucleotides align to TRBD2. Per the germline V gene, CDR1 is SGHRS and CDR2 is YFSETQ. CDR3 length: 14 residues. Here the CDR3 reads CASSFDGGENSQYF. CDR3 bases: TGCGCCAGCAGCTTCGATGGGGGGGAAAACAGTCAGTACTTC. The variable domain in full, completed from reference TRBV5-1 and TRBJ2-4, reads KAGVTQTPRYLIKTRGQQVTLSCSPISGHRSVSWYQQTPGQGLQFLFEYFSETQRNKGNFPGRFSGRQFSNSRSEMNVSTLELGDSALYLCASSFDGGENSQYFGAGTRLSVL.

V is TRBV7-9 and J is TRBJ2-1, with no clear D. From germline, CDR1 is SEHNR and CDR2 FQNEAQ (reference sequence). The CDR3 has 12 amino acids. The ends were cut back, 3 bases at V and 5 bases at J, with 5 bases in the middle. CDR3 region: CASSFPDNEQFF. The CDR3, as DNA: TGTGCCAGCAGCTTTCCAGACAATGAGCAGTTCTTC.

J is TRBJ2-7 and V is TRBV9; tentatively, D is TRBD2 (6 bases). Germline CDR1 and CDR2: SGDLS and YYNGEE. There are 15 residues in the CDR3. V gave up 0 bases and J gave up 1 base, with 11 bases separating them. The CDR3 reads CASSVEASVSYEQYF. In DNA form, the CDR3 reads TGTGCCAGCAGCGTAGAGGCTAGCGTTTCCTACGAGCAGTACTTC.

This clone was observed a few times. Other DNA sequences in this specimen translate into the identical CDR3. The chain couples TRBV15 to TRBJ2-7; 7 positions agree with TRBD1. The CDR3 is 15 amino acids. The germline gives CDR1 LNHNV, CDR2 YYDKDF (reference sequence). Unmatched junction bases numbered 2, after V lost 0 bases and J lost 0 bases. The CDR3 sequence is CATSRDPGGSYEQYF. Here the CDR3 DNA reads TGTGCCACCAGCAGAGATCCAGGGGGCTCCTACGAGCAGTACTTC. The whole variable domain, remainder taken from reference TRBV15 and TRBJ2-7, is DAMVIQNPRYQVTQFGKPVTLSCSQTLNHNVMYWYQQKSSQAPKLLFHYYDKDFNNEADTPDNFQSRRPNTSFCFLDIRSPGLGDTAMYLCATSRDPGGSYEQYFGPGTRLTVT.

This clone occurred once. This rearrangement joins TRBV27 to TRBJ1-6, with D tentatively TRBD1 (6 bases). V lost 4 bases and J lost 7, with 14 bases in between. The CDR3 covers 15 residues. Germline V gene sequence: CDR1 MNHEY, CDR2 SMNVEV (reference sequence). CDR3 in amino acids: CASSSPGGGNSPLHF. The CDR3 nucleotides read TGTGCCAGCAGTTCACCGGGAGGGGGAAATTCACCCCTCCACTTT.